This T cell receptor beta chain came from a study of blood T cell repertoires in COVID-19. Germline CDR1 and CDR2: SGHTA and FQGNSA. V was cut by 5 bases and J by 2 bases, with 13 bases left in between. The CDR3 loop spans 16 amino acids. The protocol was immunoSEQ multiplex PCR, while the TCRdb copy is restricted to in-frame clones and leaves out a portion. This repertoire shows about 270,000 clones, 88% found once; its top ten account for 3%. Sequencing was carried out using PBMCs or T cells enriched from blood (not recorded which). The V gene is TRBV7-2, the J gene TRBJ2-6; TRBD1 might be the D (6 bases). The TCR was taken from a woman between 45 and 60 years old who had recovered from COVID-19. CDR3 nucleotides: TGTGCCAGCAGCCCCCAGGGGAGTACTGGGGCCAACGTCCTGACTTTC. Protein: CASSPQGSTGANVLTF.